This T cell receptor (beta chain) was found in a study of spatial heterogeneity in lung cancer. The CDR3 loop spans 14 amino acids. Germline V gene data show CDR1 as MNHEY and CDR2 as SMNVEV (reference sequence). The germline V and J ends were trimmed by 6 bases and 2 bases, with 14 bases remaining between them. This clonotype was detected only a few times. Time point noted: sample taken at primary tumor resection. The presence of a unique molecular identifier marked each TCR cDNA molecule. TCRdb re-called the 5' RACE reads through MiXCR, storing one row per CDR3 protein. The sample contains 85,000 to 100,000 distinct CDR3 sequences, 12% of which appear only once.

The material was PBMCs, obtained at surgery. V gene TRBV27 combines with J gene TRBJ2-7, with a tentative D call TRBD1 (6 bases). This clonotype was obtained from a male donor with early-stage non-small cell lung cancer. DNA of the CDR3: TGTGCCAGCAGGAGGCAGGGGCTTACCTACGAGCAGTACTTC. Translating gives CASRRQGLTYEQYF.